The 29 T cell receptor beta chains reported below all come from one sample, sequenced in a study of vaccination effects on CD4 cells after COVID-19. These receptors have no known antigen. Method: immunoSEQ multiplex PCR; TCRdb's copy keeps in-frame clones and lacks some. The table includes 60,000 to 70,000 clones, roughly 79% detected once. Antigen-specific CD4+ T cells expanded by the ViraFEST assay with viral peptide pools were then sequenced. Culture lasted approximately 10 days before CD4+ T cell isolation. Material: CD4+ T cells from PBMCs cultured with HCoV-229E spike peptides, obtained before COVID-19 vaccination. The receptors here all came from a human donor who received a COVID-19 vaccine.

This clone has more than one count but fewer than ten. The chain uses TRBV5-1 and TRBJ1-5; unclear D gene. Germline CDR1 and CDR2: SGHRS and YFSETQ. Trimming shortened V by 3 bases and J by 11 bases, and 15 bases separated the two germline ends. This CDR3 spans 13 amino acids. The CDR3 region is CASSSGPSRTQHF. The CDR3 DNA is TGCGCCAGCAGCTCCGGACCGAGTAGGACCCAGCATTTT.

V is TRBV5-1 and J is TRBJ2-1; D call uncertain. Germline V gene data show CDR1 as SGHRS and CDR2 as YFSETQ. This CDR3 spans 12 amino acids. V shed 0 bases and J shed 8 bases, with 6 bases lying between them. The CDR3 is CASSLALDEQFF. The CDR3 bases are TGCGCCAGCAGCTTGGCCCTAGATGAGCAGTTCTTC.

The rearrangement links TRBV11-2 to TRBJ1-4; the match to TRBD1 covers 7 bases. Trimming cost V 5 bases and J 7 bases; bases outside gene matches: 10. Germline values: CDR1 SGHAT, CDR2 FQNNGV. The CDR3 runs 15 residues. The CDR3 loop reads CASSGLQGRGEKLFF. The CDR3 region has the DNA TGTGCCAGCAGCGGATTACAGGGGAGGGGTGAAAAACTGTTTTTT.

This rearrangement joins TRBV28 to TRBJ2-5; D uncertain. CDR3 length equals 13 residues. Germline V gene sequence: CDR1 MDHEN, CDR2 SYDVKM. The V gene lost 3 bases and the J gene lost 4 bases, with 9 bases spanning the gap. CDR3 nucleotides: TGTGCCAGCAGTTTTGCCTCCCTAGAGACCCAGTACTTC. It is translated as CASSFASLETQYF.

In DNA, the CDR3 is TGCGCCAGCACCCGGGACGGGATCAACTCTGGAAACACCATATATTTT. Its translation: CASTRDGINSGNTIYF. V and J are TRBV5-1 and TRBJ1-3; D might be TRBD1 (5 bases). Germline V gene sequence: CDR1 SGHRS, CDR2 YFSETQ. The CDR3 extends over 16 amino acids. Trimming pared 6 bases from V and 0 bases from J, leaving 16 bases between.

The J gene is TRBJ2-2, the V gene TRBV5-1, with D perhaps being TRBD1 or TRBD2 (6 bases each). The V gene lost 1 base and the J gene lost 7 bases, with 17 bases spanning the gap. Germline CDR1 is SGHRS and CDR2 is YFSETQ. CDR3 length: 16 residues. CDR3 residues: CASSLLSGGQDGELFF. As DNA, the CDR3 is TGCGCCAGCAGCTTGTTGTCCGGGGGCCAGGACGGGGAGCTGTTTTTT.

The rearrangement joins TRBV9 to TRBJ2-1, with 10 bases identical to TRBD2. V lost 4 bases, J lost 11 bases, and 12 bases stayed unmatched. Germline V gene lookup returns CDR1 SGDLS and CDR2 YYNGEE. This CDR3 has 15 amino acids. For the CDR3, the DNA is TGTGCCAGCAGCCCCGCTTTACTAGCGGGAACCCAGCAGTTCTTC. Translating gives CASSPALLAGTQQFF.

This chain links TRBV7-8 with TRBJ2-7; tentatively, D is TRBD1 (5 bases). The CDR3 contains 13 residues. Deletions cut 0 bases from V and 6 bases from J, with 9 bases between. Germline V gene sequence: CDR1 SGHVS, CDR2 FQNEAQ. This chain's CDR3 is CASSLAQGSEQYV. DNA for the CDR3: TGTGCCAGCAGCTTAGCGCAGGGTAGCGAGCAGTACGTC.

The CDR3 sequence is CASSLSLAPAETQYF. In nucleotides, the CDR3 is TGTGCCAGCAGTTTGTCCTTGGCCCCGGCGGAGACCCAGTACTTC. V is TRBV6-5 and J is TRBJ2-5; no clear D gene. V was pared by 4 bases and J by 5 bases, with 17 bases between. Looked up from germline, CDR1 is MNHEY and CDR2 is SVGAGI. The length of the CDR3 is 15 residues.

This chain uses TRBV9 with TRBJ1-1; D remains unclear. The CDR3 extends over 13 amino acids. Germline V gene data show CDR1 as SGDLS and CDR2 as YYNGEE. V was shortened by 5 bases and J by 5 bases, with 13 bases between the two germline ends. The CDR3 DNA sequence: TGTGCCAGCAGTAAGGGCCAGAGGACTGAAGCTTTCTTT. Amino acids: CASSKGQRTEAFF.

The rearrangement uses TRBV6-6 and TRBJ1-5; TRBD1 matches 7 bases. Germline trimming cut 4 bases from V and 1 base from J; bases unmatched to any gene: 4. CDR1 and CDR2 (germline): MNHNY, SVGAGI (reference sequence). The CDR3 is 15 amino acids. The CDR3 reads CASSSTGYSNQPQHF. Here the CDR3 DNA reads TGTGCCAGCAGTTCGACAGGGTACAGCAATCAGCCCCAGCATTTT.

This clone was seen a single time. The CDR3 sequence is CASSHPDRQGLAFF. DNA of the CDR3: TGCGCCAGCAGCCACCCTGACCGACAGGGGTTGGCTTTCTTT. This chain links TRBV4-1 with TRBJ1-1; 8 bases are shared with TRBD1. The CDR3 is 14 residues long. Germline assignment: CDR1 MGHRA and CDR2 YSYEKL. V trimming: 3 bases; J trimming: 11 bases; junction bases outside the gene matches: 11.

V and J are TRBV4-2 and TRBJ1-1; D gene uncertain. The CDR3 is 15 residues long. V was clipped by 4 bases and J by 0 bases, with 12 bases between them. Germline values: CDR1 LGHNA, CDR2 YNFKEQ. CDR3 region: CASSPLDGVNTEAFF. The CDR3 nucleotides are TGTGCCAGCAGCCCATTAGACGGGGTGAACACTGAAGCTTTCTTT.

This rearrangement joins TRBV7-2 to TRBJ2-2; 7 nucleotides match TRBD2. This CDR3 is built from 18 residues. Germline loops: CDR1 SGHTA, CDR2 FQGNSA. The ends lost 3 bases at V and 3 bases at J; junction bases unmatched: 13. CDR3 DNA sequence: TGTGCCAGCAGCTTGGACCTCAGGGCGGGGGTGGACACCGGGGAGCTGTTTTTT. This codes for CASSLDLRAGVDTGELFF.

This chain uses TRBV27 with TRBJ1-6, with unresolved D. V shed 6 bases and J shed 0 bases, with 9 bases lying between them. Germline values: CDR1 MNHEY, CDR2 SMNVEV (reference sequence). The CDR3 runs to 15 residues. The CDR3 region is CASRFGSSYNSPLHF. CDR3 in DNA: TGTGCCAGCAGATTTGGGAGCTCCTATAATTCACCCCTCCACTTT.

The chain carries TRBV18 and TRBJ2-3, with D perhaps matching TRBD1 (5 bases). The CDR3 is 16 amino acids. Germline CDR1 and CDR2: KGHSH and LQKENI. The V end lost 2 bases, the J end lost 3 bases, and 15 bases lay between the germline ends. CDR3 sequence: CASSPGFQGITDTQYF. CDR3 bases: TGTGCCAGCTCACCAGGTTTCCAGGGTATTACAGATACGCAGTATTTT.

The rearrangement links TRBV29-1 to TRBJ2-1; a weak D match, TRBD2 (6 bases). Germline lookup yields CDR1 SQVTM and CDR2 ANQGSEA. The CDR3 has 18 amino acids. Trimming took 4 bases from V and 0 from J, leaving 22 bases between them. In nucleotides, the CDR3 is TGCAGCGTTGCTGGCGGGACTCCACCGCCAGGCTCCTACAATGAGCAGTTCTTC. It codes for CSVAGGTPPPGSYNEQFF.

The rearrangement uses TRBV4-3 and TRBJ1-2, with D perhaps matching TRBD1 (5 bases). Germline lookup yields CDR1 LGHNA and CDR2 YSLEER. Trimming shortened V by 1 base and J by 4 bases, and 10 bases separated the two germline ends. This CDR3 has 14 residues. Here the CDR3 DNA reads TGCGCCAGCAGCCAAGTATCAGGGCTCTATGGCTACACCTTC. Amino acid sequence: CASSQVSGLYGYTF.

The chain links TRBV24-1 to TRBJ1-2, with 8 bases that match TRBD1. CDR1 and CDR2 (germline): KGHDR, SFDVKD. This CDR3 spans 16 amino acids. V gave up 4 bases and J gave up 8 bases; unmatched junction bases: 14. CDR3 nucleotides: TGTGCCACCAGTGACCCGACAGGGGAAGGTTCGAGGGGCTACACCTTC. This sequence encodes CATSDPTGEGSRGYTF.

V usage is TRBV9 and J usage is TRBJ2-5; D unresolved. Per the germline V gene, CDR1 is SGDLS and CDR2 is YYNGEE. This CDR3 has 12 residues. V gave up 3 bases and J gave up 5 bases, with 8 bases separating them. This chain's CDR3 is CASSGDRETQYF. The DNA for the CDR3 is TGTGCCAGCAGCGGTGATAGGGAGACCCAGTACTTC.

This chain uses TRBV9 with TRBJ2-3; 7 bases match TRBD1. The CDR3 consists of 13 residues. Per germline, CDR1 SGDLS and CDR2 YYNGEE. With V trimmed by 4 bases and J by 5 bases, 4 bases remained unmatched. The CDR3 region is CASSRQGEDTQYF. DNA of the CDR3: TGTGCCAGCAGCCGCCAGGGGGAAGATACGCAGTATTTT.

The chain joins TRBV5-1 to TRBJ2-1; 9 bases map to TRBD1. Germline loops: CDR1 SGHRS, CDR2 YFSETQ. Trimming removed 5 bases from V and 9 bases from J; junction bases left unmatched: 12. CDR3 size: 15 residues. The CDR3 loop is CASRPGQGLRGEQFF. CDR3 nucleotide sequence: TGCGCCAGCAGACCCGGACAGGGGTTAAGGGGTGAGCAGTTCTTC.

V usage is TRBV6-1 and J usage is TRBJ1-2; TRBD1 might be the D (6 bases). This CDR3 is 17 amino acids long. Looked up from germline, CDR1 is MNHNS and CDR2 is SASEGT. With 1 base removed from V and 0 bases from J, the gap between germline ends came to 15 bases. CDR3 sequence: CASSEVLGQTANYGYTF. CDR3 nucleotide sequence: TGTGCCAGCAGTGAAGTCTTGGGACAAACAGCTAACTATGGCTACACCTTC.

V usage is TRBV4-1 and J usage is TRBJ2-5; 7 positions match TRBD1. The trim removed 0 bases at V and 3 bases at J, leaving 4 bases unmatched. This CDR3 is built from 15 residues. Germline values: CDR1 MGHRA, CDR2 YSYEKL. CDR3 amino acids: CASSQDRGTEETQYF. CDR3 bases: TGCGCCAGCAGCCAAGATAGGGGGACAGAAGAGACCCAGTACTTC.

CDR3 DNA sequence: TGTGCCAGCACGGGGGGCACTGAAGCTTTCTTT. Translation gives CASTGGTEAFF. J is TRBJ1-1 and V is TRBV2; possibly TRBD1 for D (5 bases). This CDR3 has 11 amino acids. Germline V gene lookup returns CDR1 SNHLY and CDR2 FYNNEI. V was shortened by 7 bases and J by 4 bases, with 7 bases between the two germline ends.

The CDR3, as DNA: TGTGCCAGCAGCCCTGGACAGGTATATGGCTACACCTTC. Its translation: CASSPGQVYGYTF. The V call is TRBV12-3 or TRBV12-4, the J call TRBJ1-2; 7 nucleotides line up with TRBD1. The CDR3 covers 13 residues. V lost 6 bases and J lost 5; bases outside the gene matches: 6.

V usage is TRBV28 and J usage is TRBJ2-7; 10 positions agree with TRBD1. V lost 5 bases to trimming and J lost 6 bases; unmatched junction nucleotides: 13. The CDR3 loop spans 16 amino acids. The germline V gene encodes CDR1 MDHEN and CDR2 SYDVKM. The CDR3 is CASSHHGTGALGEQYV. CDR3 nucleotide sequence: TGTGCCAGCAGTCATCACGGGACAGGGGCACTTGGCGAGCAGTACGTC.

CDR3 region: CASSLTGEGYEQYV. The CDR3 bases are TGTGCCAGCAGCTTGACAGGGGAAGGCTACGAGCAGTACGTC. The chain joins TRBV5-6 to TRBJ2-7, with 7 bases aligning to TRBD1. Germline CDR1 SGHDT, CDR2 YYEEEE. The length of the CDR3 is 14 residues. V was pared by 1 base and J by 3 bases, with 4 bases of the junction left unmatched.

The chain carries TRBV5-1 and TRBJ2-2; D not certain. Germline-derived CDR1 and CDR2 are SGHRS and YFSETQ. The V end was cut by 2 bases, the J end by 1 base, with 6 bases between. The length of the CDR3 is 14 residues. In DNA, the CDR3 is TGCGCCAGCAGCTTTTCGCGGAACACCGGGGAGCTGTTTTTT. Protein: CASSFSRNTGELFF.